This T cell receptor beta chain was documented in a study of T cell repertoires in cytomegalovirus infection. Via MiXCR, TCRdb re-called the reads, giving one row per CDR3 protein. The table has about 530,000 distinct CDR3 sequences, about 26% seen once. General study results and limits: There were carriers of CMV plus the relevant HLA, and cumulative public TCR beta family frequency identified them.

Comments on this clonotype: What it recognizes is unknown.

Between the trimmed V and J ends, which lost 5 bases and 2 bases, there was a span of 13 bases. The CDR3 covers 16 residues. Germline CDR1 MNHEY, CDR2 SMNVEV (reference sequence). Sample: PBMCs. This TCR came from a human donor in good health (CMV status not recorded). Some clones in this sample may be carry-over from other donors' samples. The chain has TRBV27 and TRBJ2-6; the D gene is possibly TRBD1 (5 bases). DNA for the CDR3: TGTGCCAGCAGTCCAGTCAGGGTAGCTGGGGCCAACGTCCTGACTTTC. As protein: CASSPVRVAGANVLTF.